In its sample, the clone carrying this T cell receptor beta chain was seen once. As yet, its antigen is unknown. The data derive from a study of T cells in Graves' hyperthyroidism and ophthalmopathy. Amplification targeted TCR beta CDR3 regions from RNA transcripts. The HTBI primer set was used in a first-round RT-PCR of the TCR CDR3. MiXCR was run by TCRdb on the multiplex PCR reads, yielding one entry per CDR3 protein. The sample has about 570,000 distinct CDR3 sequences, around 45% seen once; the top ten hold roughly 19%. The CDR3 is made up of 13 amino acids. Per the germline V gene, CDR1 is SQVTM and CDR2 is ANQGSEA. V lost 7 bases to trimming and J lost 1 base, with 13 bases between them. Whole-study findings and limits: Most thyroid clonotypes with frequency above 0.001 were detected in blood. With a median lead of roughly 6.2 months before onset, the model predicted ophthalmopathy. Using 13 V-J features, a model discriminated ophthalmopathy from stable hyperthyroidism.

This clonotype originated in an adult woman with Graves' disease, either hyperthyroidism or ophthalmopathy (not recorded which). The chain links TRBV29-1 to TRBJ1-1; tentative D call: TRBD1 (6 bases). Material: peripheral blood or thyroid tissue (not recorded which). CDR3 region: CSAGQSTNTEAFF. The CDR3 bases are TGCAGCGCTGGACAGTCGACGAACACTGAAGCTTTCTTT.